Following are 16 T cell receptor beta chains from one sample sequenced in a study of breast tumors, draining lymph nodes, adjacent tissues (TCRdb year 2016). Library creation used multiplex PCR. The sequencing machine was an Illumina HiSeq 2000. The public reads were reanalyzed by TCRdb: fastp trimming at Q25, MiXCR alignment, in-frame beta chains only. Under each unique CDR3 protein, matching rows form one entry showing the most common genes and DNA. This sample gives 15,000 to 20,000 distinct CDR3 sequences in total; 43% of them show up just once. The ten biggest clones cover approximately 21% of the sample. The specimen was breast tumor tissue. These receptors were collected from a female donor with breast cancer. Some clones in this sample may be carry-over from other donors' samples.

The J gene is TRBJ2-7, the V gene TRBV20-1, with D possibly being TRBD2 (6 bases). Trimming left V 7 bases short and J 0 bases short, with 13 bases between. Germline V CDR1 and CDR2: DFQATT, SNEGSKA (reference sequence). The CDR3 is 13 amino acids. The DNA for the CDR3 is TGCAGTGGCCCCGGGACTTTCTCCTACGAGCAGTACTTC. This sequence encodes CSGPGTFSYEQYF.

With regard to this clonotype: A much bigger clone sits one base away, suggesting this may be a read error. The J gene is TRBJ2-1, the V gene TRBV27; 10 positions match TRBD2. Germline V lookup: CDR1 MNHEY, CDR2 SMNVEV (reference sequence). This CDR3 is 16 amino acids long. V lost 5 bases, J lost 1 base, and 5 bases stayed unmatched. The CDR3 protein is CASSTSSGRSYNEQFF. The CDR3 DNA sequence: TGTGCCAGCAGTACCTCTAGCGGGAGATCCTACAATGAGCAGTTCTTC.

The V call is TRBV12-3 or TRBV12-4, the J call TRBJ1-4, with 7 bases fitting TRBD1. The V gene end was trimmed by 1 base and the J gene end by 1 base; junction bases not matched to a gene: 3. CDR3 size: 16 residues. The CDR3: CASSLEAGGTNEKLFF. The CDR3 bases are TGTGCCAGCAGTTTAGAGGCAGGGGGAACTAATGAAAAACTGTTTTTT.

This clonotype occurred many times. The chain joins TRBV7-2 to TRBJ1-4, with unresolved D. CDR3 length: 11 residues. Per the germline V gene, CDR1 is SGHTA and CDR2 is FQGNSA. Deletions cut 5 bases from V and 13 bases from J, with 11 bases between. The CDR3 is CASSDVGRLFF. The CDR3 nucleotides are TGTGCCAGCAGCGACGTAGGCAGACTGTTTTTT.

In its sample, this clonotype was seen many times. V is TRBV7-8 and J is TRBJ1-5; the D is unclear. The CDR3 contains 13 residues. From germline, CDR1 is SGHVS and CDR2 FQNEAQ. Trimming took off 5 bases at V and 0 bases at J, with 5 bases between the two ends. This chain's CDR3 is CASSLNSNQPQHF. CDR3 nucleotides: TGTGCCAGCAGCCTGAATAGCAATCAGCCCCAGCATTTT.

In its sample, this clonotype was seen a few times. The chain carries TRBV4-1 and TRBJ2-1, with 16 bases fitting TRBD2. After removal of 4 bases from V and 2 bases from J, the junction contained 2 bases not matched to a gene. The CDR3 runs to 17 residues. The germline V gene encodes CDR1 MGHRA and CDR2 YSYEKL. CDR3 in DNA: TGCGCCAGCAGCCCGGGGACTAGCGGGAGGGCCTACAATGAGCAGTTCTTC. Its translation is CASSPGTSGRAYNEQFF.

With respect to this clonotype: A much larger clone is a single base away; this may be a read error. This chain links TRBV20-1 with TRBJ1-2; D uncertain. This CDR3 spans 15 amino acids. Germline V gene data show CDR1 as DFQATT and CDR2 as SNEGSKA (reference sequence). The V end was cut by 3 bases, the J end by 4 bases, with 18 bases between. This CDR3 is CSASSSAPVAYGYTF. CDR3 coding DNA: TGCAGTGCTAGTTCCTCGGCCCCGGTGGCCTATGGCTACACCTTC.

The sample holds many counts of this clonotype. In DNA, the CDR3 is TGTGCCACCAGTGACGAATCTTGGGCGGGAGTGCGGACCGGGGAGCTGTTTTTT. As protein: CATSDESWAGVRTGELFF. The gene calls are TRBV24-1 and TRBJ2-2, with 7 bases aligning to TRBD2. CDR1 is KGHDR, CDR2 SFDVKD, per germline. This CDR3 has 18 residues. With V trimmed by 4 bases and J by 5 bases, 15 bases remained unmatched.

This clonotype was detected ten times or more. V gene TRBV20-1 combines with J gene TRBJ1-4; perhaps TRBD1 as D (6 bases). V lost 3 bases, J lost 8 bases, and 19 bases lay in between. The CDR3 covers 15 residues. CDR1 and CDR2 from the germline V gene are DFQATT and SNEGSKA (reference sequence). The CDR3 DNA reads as TGCAGTGCTAGGGTCCCTGGGACAACCCGCGAAAAACTGTTTTTT. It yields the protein CSARVPGTTREKLFF.

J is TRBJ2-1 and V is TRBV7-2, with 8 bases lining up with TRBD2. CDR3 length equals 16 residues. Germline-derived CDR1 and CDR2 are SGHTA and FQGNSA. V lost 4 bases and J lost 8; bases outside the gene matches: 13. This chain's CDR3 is CASSSKASSGGYEQFF. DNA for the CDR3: TGTGCCAGCAGCTCCAAAGCATCCAGCGGGGGCTATGAGCAGTTCTTC.

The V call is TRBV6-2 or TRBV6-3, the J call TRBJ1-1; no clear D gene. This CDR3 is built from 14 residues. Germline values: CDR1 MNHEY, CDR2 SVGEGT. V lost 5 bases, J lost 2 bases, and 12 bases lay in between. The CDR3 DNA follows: TGTGCCAGCAGTCAGCAGAATCGTAACACTGAAGCTTTCTTT. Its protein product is CASSQQNRNTEAFF.

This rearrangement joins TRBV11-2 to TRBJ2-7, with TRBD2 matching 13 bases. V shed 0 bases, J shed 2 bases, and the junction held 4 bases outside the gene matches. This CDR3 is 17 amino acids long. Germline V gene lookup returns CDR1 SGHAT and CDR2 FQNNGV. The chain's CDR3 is CASSLDRGTSGTYEQYF. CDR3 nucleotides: TGTGCCAGCAGCTTAGATCGGGGGACTAGCGGGACCTACGAGCAGTACTTC.

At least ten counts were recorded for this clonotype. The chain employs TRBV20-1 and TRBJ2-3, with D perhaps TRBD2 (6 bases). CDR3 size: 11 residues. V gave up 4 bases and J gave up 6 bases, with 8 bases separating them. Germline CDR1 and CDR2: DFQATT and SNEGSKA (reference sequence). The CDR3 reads CSATLADTQYF. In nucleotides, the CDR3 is TGCAGTGCTACGCTAGCGGATACGCAGTATTTT.

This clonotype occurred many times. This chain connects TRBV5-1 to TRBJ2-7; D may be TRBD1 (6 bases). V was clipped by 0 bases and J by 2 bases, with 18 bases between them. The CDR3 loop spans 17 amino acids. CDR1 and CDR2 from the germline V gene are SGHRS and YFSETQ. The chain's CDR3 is CASSLEFPQGMTYEQYF. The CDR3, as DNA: TGCGCCAGCAGCTTGGAATTTCCCCAGGGGATGACCTACGAGCAGTACTTC.

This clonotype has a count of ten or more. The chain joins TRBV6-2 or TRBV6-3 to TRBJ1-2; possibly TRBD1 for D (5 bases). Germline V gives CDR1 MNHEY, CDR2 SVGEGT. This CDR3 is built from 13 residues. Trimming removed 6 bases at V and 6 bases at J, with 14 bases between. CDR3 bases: TGTGCCAGCAGCCGTAGACTAGGGGATGGCTACACCTTC. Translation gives CASSRRLGDGYTF.

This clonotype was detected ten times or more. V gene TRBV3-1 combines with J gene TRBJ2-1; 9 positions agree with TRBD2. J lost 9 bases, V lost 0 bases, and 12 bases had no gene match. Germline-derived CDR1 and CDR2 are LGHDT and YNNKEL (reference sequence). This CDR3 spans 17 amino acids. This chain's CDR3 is CASSQDWREGLGGEQFF. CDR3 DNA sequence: TGTGCCAGCAGCCAAGATTGGCGGGAGGGCCTGGGAGGTGAGCAGTTCTTC.